What follows describes a single TCR beta chain. The CDR3 has 13 residues. Germline CDR1 MNHNS, CDR2 SASEGT. The V and J ends lost 3 bases and 6 bases respectively, with 8 bases between them. This entry comes from a study of T cell responses to AZD1222 COVID-19 vaccine. Only in-frame clones appear in the TCRdb table, and some are missing; sequencing was by immunoSEQ multiplex PCR. The table has fewer than 100,000 clones, approximately 90% seen once. V is TRBV6-1 and J is TRBJ1-4; a weak D match, TRBD1 (5 bases). Sequenced here: peripheral blood, sampled on day 0 of AZD1222 vaccination. This receptor was taken from an adult in good health. The CDR3, as DNA: TGTGCCAGCAGTGACGTGGGGGATGAAAAACTGTTTTTT. This translates into CASSDVGDEKLFF.